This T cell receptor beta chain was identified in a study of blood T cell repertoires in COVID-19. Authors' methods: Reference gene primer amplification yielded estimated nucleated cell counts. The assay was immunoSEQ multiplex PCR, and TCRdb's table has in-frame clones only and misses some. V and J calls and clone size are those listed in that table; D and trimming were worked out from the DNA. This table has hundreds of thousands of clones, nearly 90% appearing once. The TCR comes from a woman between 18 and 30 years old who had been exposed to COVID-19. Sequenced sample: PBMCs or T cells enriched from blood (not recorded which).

The CDR3, as DNA: TGTGCCACCAGCAGGACGGAGCAGGGGGTGAGGTCCTACAATGAGCAGTTCTTC. It yields the protein CATSRTEQGVRSYNEQFF. V usage is TRBV15 and J usage is TRBJ2-1; 7 nucleotides align to TRBD1. The CDR3 sequence is 18 residues long. Germline CDR1 LNHNV, CDR2 YYDKDF (reference sequence). Unmatched junction bases numbered 12, after V lost 3 bases and J lost 1 base.